This TCR beta chain originates from a study of T-cell memory formation after mild COVID-19. Looking at the study overall: Clustering of TCRs was largely donor specific.

This clonotype appeared a few times. The antigen is undetermined. This CDR3 has 14 residues. Between the trimmed V and J ends, which lost 4 bases and 3 bases, there was a span of 14 bases. Germline-derived CDR1 and CDR2 are SGHRS and YFSETQ. Using its own MiXCR run on the 5' RACE reads, TCRdb lists one record per CDR3 protein. The sample consists of roughly 380,000 distinct CDR3 sequences, 25% to 30% of them appearing once. The study's findings and limits: CD4+ contracting clones were found mainly in CM and EM, and CD8+ ones in EMRA. Pre-infection memory showed some responding clones, and this suggested that cross-reactive memory joined.

The rearrangement joins TRBV5-1 to TRBJ2-7; D is possibly TRBD1 (6 bases). This TCR derives from an adult woman who had mild COVID-19 (a few samples of this study predate the infection). Cell type and time point are not known. Material: PBMCs or a T cell subset sorted from them (not recorded which). The CDR3 loop is CASSVRDTLYEQYF. The CDR3 DNA reads TGCGCCAGCAGCGTCCGGGACACCCTCTACGAGCAGTACTTC.